The 29 T cell receptor beta chains reported below all come from one sample, sequenced in a study of blood T cells in healthy people across ages. The use of a sample-barcoded 5' primer and a J-beta primer mix characterized a second PCR of about 6 to 12 cycles. Using its own MiXCR run on the 5' RACE reads, TCRdb lists one record per CDR3 protein. The table has some 920,000 distinct CDR3 sequences, roughly 51% seen once; the top ten hold about a fifth. Sample: blood. These TCRs come from a woman aged 55-70 years in good health.

The chain couples TRBV15 to TRBJ1-2; 7 bases line up with TRBD1. Germline V gene sequence: CDR1 LNHNV, CDR2 YYDKDF (reference sequence). The CDR3 loop spans 14 amino acids. The J segment lost 7 bases and the V segment lost 0 bases, leaving 5 bases of the junction unmatched. For the CDR3, the DNA is TGTGCCACCAGCAGAGATCGACAGGGTGGTGGCTACACCTTC. Amino acids: CATSRDRQGGGYTF.

The chain employs TRBV15 and TRBJ2-5; a possible D gene is TRBD2 (5 bases). The ends were cut back, 4 bases at V and 2 bases at J, with 11 bases in the middle. This CDR3 has 14 residues. Looked up from germline, CDR1 is LNHNV and CDR2 is YYDKDF (reference sequence). CDR3 DNA sequence: TGTGCCACCAGCATGTCGTGGGAGCAAGAGACCCAGTACTTC. This gives the protein CATSMSWEQETQYF.

V is TRBV7-9 and J is TRBJ2-7; 7 nucleotides match TRBD1. Per germline, CDR1 SEHNR and CDR2 FQNEAQ (reference sequence). The CDR3 is 16 amino acids. The V gene end was trimmed by 5 bases and the J gene end by 1 base; junction bases not matched to a gene: 11. The CDR3 DNA reads as TGTGCCAGCAGCGAACCCCCGGGCAGGGGGTCCTACGAGCAGTACTTC. It is translated as CASSEPPGRGSYEQYF.

This sequence joins TRBV29-1 and TRBJ2-5, with D unclear. V lost 6 bases, J lost 11 bases, and 16 bases lay in between. The CDR3 sequence is 11 residues long. In germline, CDR1 is SQVTM, CDR2 ANQGSEA. DNA for the CDR3: TGCAGCGTACGTGTTTACAATGAGCAGTACTTC. Its translation: CSVRVYNEQYF.

CDR3 sequence (DNA): TGTGCCAGCAGGGTATCTGACGACCTCTACGAGCAGTACTTC. Translating it yields CASRVSDDLYEQYF. V gene TRBV28 combines with J gene TRBJ2-7; D not resolved. CDR3 length: 14 amino acids. V was shortened by 6 bases and J by 3 bases, with 15 bases between the two germline ends. Germline values: CDR1 MDHEN, CDR2 SYDVKM.

V and J are TRBV4-2 and TRBJ1-4; D is uncertain. V lost 1 base and J lost 8, with 11 bases in between. CDR1 LGHNA and CDR2 YNFKEQ come from the germline V gene. CDR3 size: 14 residues. The CDR3 loop reads CASSQVTKEEKLFF. The CDR3 bases are TGTGCCAGCAGCCAAGTCACGAAAGAGGAAAAACTGTTTTTT.

This clonotype was detected a few times. This chain links TRBV6-2 or TRBV6-3 with TRBJ1-2; D is unresolved. Germline CDR1 is MNHEY and CDR2 is SVGEGT. The V gene lost 5 bases and the J gene lost 5 bases, with 9 bases spanning the gap. This CDR3 is built from 12 residues. CDR3 bases: TGTGCCAGCAGTCCTAATGCGTATGGCTACACCTTC. Translation gives CASSPNAYGYTF.

This clonotype has a single count. This chain joins TRBV12-3 or TRBV12-4 and TRBJ1-2, with 8 positions matching TRBD1. J gave up 10 bases and V 8 bases, and 18 bases lay outside the gene matches. This CDR3 region has 15 residues. CDR3 nucleotides: TGTGCCAGCGTATTTAGTGGGGACAGGACGGTCCCCTACACCTTC. This sequence encodes CASVFSGDRTVPYTF.

The gene calls are TRBV6-1 and TRBJ2-2; 11 bases line up with TRBD2. V was clipped by 8 bases and J by 0 bases; unmatched bases: 11. The CDR3 has 18 residues. CDR1 is MNHNS and CDR2 is SASEGT in the germline V gene. For the CDR3, the DNA is TGTGCCAGCCGACCGACTAGCGGGAAAACCGCGAACACCGGGGAGCTGTTTTTT. Its translation: CASRPTSGKTANTGELFF.

The table lists this clonotype with a few counts. The CDR3 coding sequence is TGTGCCAGCAATCCCGGGACTAGCGGCTTGGGCGAGCAGTACTTC. Residues: CASNPGTSGLGEQYF. The gene calls are TRBV6-2 or TRBV6-3 and TRBJ2-7, with 11 bases matching TRBD2. This CDR3 comprises 15 residues. V shed 7 bases and J 6 bases; nucleotides not matched to a gene: 11. Germline lookup yields CDR1 MNHEY and CDR2 SVGEGT.

The V call is TRBV7-2, the J call TRBJ2-1, with D possibly being TRBD2 (6 bases). The V end was cut by 5 bases, the J end by 7 bases, with 18 bases between. CDR1 and CDR2 from the germline V gene are SGHTA and FQGNSA. The CDR3 has 15 residues. The CDR3 DNA reads TGTGCCAGCAGCCGTCTGGCGGGGACCCTAAATGAGCAGTTCTTC. Protein product: CASSRLAGTLNEQFF.

This clonotype was recorded a few times. The J gene is TRBJ1-1, the V gene TRBV11-2, with D maybe TRBD1 (6 bases). The ends were cut back, 2 bases at V and 10 bases at J, with 11 bases in the middle. CDR1 and CDR2 from the germline V gene are SGHAT and FQNNGV. CDR3 size: 12 residues. CDR3 amino acids: CASSLTGITAFF. The DNA for the CDR3 is TGTGCCAGCAGCTTAACAGGGATCACAGCTTTCTTT.

In its sample, this clonotype was seen once. The chain is built from TRBV6-1 and TRBJ2-3; 7 nucleotides line up with TRBD1. The CDR3 consists of 14 residues. J gave up 2 bases and V 8 bases, and 7 bases lay outside the gene matches. The germline gives CDR1 MNHNS, CDR2 SASEGT. CDR3 DNA sequence: TGTGCCAGCGGCTGGGACAGAAACACAGATACGCAGTATTTT. It yields the protein CASGWDRNTDTQYF.

The CDR3 region has the DNA TGTGCCAGCAGCCAGACTAGGGATAGGCGGTTCTTC. Amino acids: CASSQTRDRRFF. The rearrangement links TRBV3-1 to TRBJ2-1, with D perhaps matching TRBD2 (6 bases). CDR1 is LGHDT and CDR2 is YNNKEL in the germline V gene (reference sequence). V was pared by 3 bases and J by 15 bases, with 15 bases between. The CDR3 has 12 amino acids.

The rearrangement joins TRBV9 to TRBJ2-3; D gene uncertain. The CDR3 spans 13 residues. V lost 6 bases and J lost 2, with 10 bases in between. CDR1 is SGDLS, CDR2 YYNGEE, per germline. The CDR3 coding sequence is TGTGCCAGCAATTTGCGGAACACAGATACGCAGTATTTT. Translated: CASNLRNTDTQYF.

This clonotype showed up just a few times. This chain joins TRBV10-1 and TRBJ1-5; D remains ambiguous. V lost 6 bases to trimming and J lost 6 bases, with 12 bases between them. The CDR3 is made up of 13 amino acids. Germline CDR1 and CDR2: WNHNN and SYGVQD (reference sequence). Here the CDR3 DNA reads TGCGCCAGCAGCCGGGGATCCGGTCAGCCCCAGCATTTT. Encoded protein: CASSRGSGQPQHF.

The rearrangement uses TRBV3-1 and TRBJ2-4, with TRBD2 as a possible D gene (7 bases). CDR3 size: 19 residues. Germline V lookup: CDR1 LGHDT, CDR2 YNNKEL (reference sequence). With 2 bases removed from V and 0 bases from J, the gap between germline ends came to 20 bases. Here the CDR3 reads CASSQTGVGAGVAKNIQYF. The CDR3 coding sequence is TGTGCCAGCAGCCAAACGGGCGTGGGGGCGGGAGTAGCCAAAAACATTCAGTACTTC. The complete variable domain, with remaining parts taken from reference TRBV3-1 and TRBJ2-4, reads DTAVSQTPKYLVTQMGNDKSIKCEQNLGHDTMYWYKQDSKKFLKIMFSYNNKELIINETVPNRFSPKSPDKAHLNLHINSLELGDSAVYFCASSQTGVGAGVAKNIQYFGAGTRLSVL.

This chain joins TRBV30 and TRBJ2-7; 10 positions agree with TRBD1. Per germline, CDR1 GTSNPN and CDR2 SVGIG (reference sequence). After removal of 2 bases from V and 7 bases from J, the junction contained 5 bases not matched to a gene. The CDR3 runs to 13 residues. This CDR3 is CAWSRTGGDEQYF. CDR3 sequence (DNA): TGTGCCTGGAGTAGGACAGGGGGAGATGAGCAGTACTTC.

The rearrangement links TRBV10-3 to TRBJ2-1; D may match TRBD1 or TRBD2 (5 bases each). CDR3 length: 14 amino acids. Between the trimmed V and J ends, which lost 5 bases and 3 bases, there was a span of 11 bases. Germline-derived CDR1 and CDR2 are ENHRY and SYGVKD. The CDR3 region is CAISPGTVYNEQFF. The DNA of the CDR3 is TGTGCCATCAGTCCGGGGACGGTCTACAATGAGCAGTTCTTC.

The chain recombines TRBV7-2 with TRBJ1-4; TRBD1 might be the D (5 bases). This CDR3 is 15 amino acids long. Germline CDR1 reads SGHTA; CDR2 reads FQGNSA. V was clipped by 5 bases and J by 8 bases, with 18 bases between them. CDR3: CASSQIGAYGEKLFF. In nucleotides, the CDR3 is TGTGCCAGCAGCCAAATAGGGGCCTATGGAGAAAAACTGTTTTTT.

The rearrangement links TRBV7-2 to TRBJ2-3; D possibly corresponds to TRBD2 (6 bases). The germline V and J ends were trimmed by 5 bases and 7 bases, with 13 bases remaining between them. The CDR3 totals 13 residues. Germline assignment: CDR1 SGHTA and CDR2 FQGNSA. The CDR3 region is CASSPFGGNTQYF. CDR3 DNA: TGTGCCAGCAGCCCTTTCGGGGGTAATACGCAGTATTTT. Supplemented by reference TRBV7-2 and TRBJ2-3, the full variable domain reads GAGVSQSPSNKVTEKGKDVELRCDPISGHTALYWYRQSLGQGLEFLIYFQGNSAPDKSGLPSDRFSAERTGGSVSTLTIQRTQQEDSAVYLCASSPFGGNTQYFGPGTRLTVL.

V is TRBV11-2 and J is TRBJ1-2, with 10 bases matching TRBD1. The J segment lost 5 bases and the V segment lost 4 bases, leaving 7 bases of the junction unmatched. The germline gives CDR1 SGHAT, CDR2 FQNNGV. The CDR3 runs 15 residues. CDR3 nucleotide sequence: TGTGCCAGCAGCTCCTTAGGACAGGGGGATTATGGCTACACCTTC. Amino acid sequence: CASSSLGQGDYGYTF.

This chain joins TRBV4-2 and TRBJ2-7, with D possibly matching TRBD1 (6 bases). The V gene's germline CDR1 is LGHNA and CDR2 YNFKEQ. The CDR3 spans 14 residues. V was trimmed by 2 bases and J by 2 bases, leaving 10 bases between them. Here the CDR3 reads CASSQKPGAYEQYF. DNA for the CDR3: TGTGCCAGCAGCCAAAAGCCAGGGGCCTACGAGCAGTACTTC.

The gene calls are TRBV5-1 and TRBJ2-5; 11 positions match TRBD2. The germline V gene encodes CDR1 SGHRS and CDR2 YFSETQ. This CDR3 has 15 amino acids. Trimming at V came to 0 bases and at J to 11 bases, leaving 9 bases not matched to a gene. The CDR3 region has the DNA TGCGCCAGCAGCTTGGGACTAGCGGGGACCTACAAGCAGTACTTC. Translating gives CASSLGLAGTYKQYF.

The chain combines TRBV6-6 with TRBJ2-4; no definite D call. Germline V lookup: CDR1 MNHNY, CDR2 SVGAGI (reference sequence). V was shortened by 5 bases and J by 1 base, with 18 bases between the two germline ends. The CDR3 has 17 amino acids. In DNA, the CDR3 is TGTGCCAGCAGTAACCTTCCTGAGGAATGGGCCAAAAACATTCAGTACTTC. Protein sequence: CASSNLPEEWAKNIQYF.

This sequence joins TRBV29-1 and TRBJ2-5; 7 bases are a match to TRBD1. Per germline, CDR1 SQVTM and CDR2 ANQGSEA. This CDR3 has 17 residues. V lost 2 bases and J lost 2; bases outside the gene matches: 14. CDR3 DNA: TGCAGCGTTGAATTACAGGGGAGCCGCTTGGGGCAAGAGACCCAGTACTTC. The encoded protein is CSVELQGSRLGQETQYF.

The CDR3 nucleotides are TGTGCCAGCAGCCATACAGGGGGTCAGGAGACCCAGTACTTC. Its protein is CASSHTGGQETQYF. The V and J genes are TRBV4-2 and TRBJ2-5; 8 bases map to TRBD1. This CDR3 contains 14 residues. Germline CDR1 reads LGHNA; CDR2 reads YNFKEQ. Trimming removed 3 bases from V and 5 bases from J; junction bases left unmatched: 5.

The rearrangement links TRBV5-4 to TRBJ1-1; perhaps TRBD1 as D (6 bases). Germline CDR1 is SGHNT and CDR2 is YYREEE (reference sequence). The CDR3 length is 14 residues. V was pared by 6 bases and J by 3 bases, with 15 bases between. The chain's CDR3 is CASNDQGKYTEAFF. The CDR3, as DNA: TGTGCCAGCAACGACCAGGGGAAGTACACTGAAGCTTTCTTT.

The V gene is TRBV30, the J gene TRBJ2-1; 9 positions agree with TRBD1. Unmatched junction bases numbered 8, after V lost 1 base and J lost 7 bases. There are 15 residues in the CDR3. Germline assignment: CDR1 GTSNPN and CDR2 SVGIG (reference sequence). The CDR3 DNA reads TGTGCCTGGAGTGCCGGGACAGGGAGAAGGAATGAGCAGTTCTTC. Translated: CAWSAGTGRRNEQFF.